The clone carrying this T cell receptor (beta chain) has more than one count but fewer than ten. Its matching antigen is unknown. These data come from a study of shared clonotypes between healthy human individuals. Germline V gives CDR1 SGHAT, CDR2 FQDESV (reference sequence). V was pared by 2 bases and J by 1 base, with 11 bases between. This CDR3 is 16 amino acids long. Findings of the study overall: Non-shared clonotypes showed lower generation probabilities than clonotypes common to all four donors. The genetic and exposure-history diversity represented was limited by few donors.

Original analysis: Junction-only immunoSEQ data arrived without quality scores, meaning filtering differed. Profiling relied on immunoSEQ multiplex PCR, and the TCRdb table lists in-frame clones only, not all of them. The V and J calls and clone size are taken from that table; D and trimming were inferred from the DNA. This repertoire shows 900,000 to 1,200,000 clones, 78% found once; its top ten account for roughly 0.62%. Input material: memory CD4+ T cells from PBMCs. Sample subset: CD45RA-negative fraction. This chain uses TRBV11-1 with TRBJ2-2, with unresolved D. The receptor comes from a man younger than 35 in good health. Some clones in this sample may be carry-over from other donors' samples. Here the CDR3 reads CASSLMAALNTGELFF. DNA of the CDR3: TGTGCCAGCAGCTTAATGGCGGCCTTGAACACCGGGGAGCTGTTTTTT.